The following is a TCR beta chain sequence with its context. Stem cell-like memory, regulatory, central memory and naive CD4+ cells were sorted via CD45RO/CCR7/CD25/CD127/CD95/CD27. The germline V and J ends were trimmed by 2 bases and 10 bases, with 15 bases remaining between them. CDR1 SGHAT and CDR2 FQNNGV come from the germline V gene. The CDR3 length is 14 residues. Expressed TCRB transcripts were sequenced after all isolated RNA was converted to cDNA. Profiled with immunoSEQ multiplex PCR; TCRdb holds only in-frame clones, not every one. The sample lists about 450,000 clones, roughly 11% occurring once. This record belongs to a study of beta chain features in type 1 diabetes.

What was sequenced was naive CD4+ T cells from blood. This clonotype was obtained from a woman under 30 in good health. V gene TRBV11-2 combines with J gene TRBJ2-1; possible D gene TRBD2, 5 bases. Written as DNA, the CDR3 is TGTGCCAGCAGCTTAACGGACTGGCTCTTAGAGCAGTTCTTC. Translating gives CASSLTDWLLEQFF.